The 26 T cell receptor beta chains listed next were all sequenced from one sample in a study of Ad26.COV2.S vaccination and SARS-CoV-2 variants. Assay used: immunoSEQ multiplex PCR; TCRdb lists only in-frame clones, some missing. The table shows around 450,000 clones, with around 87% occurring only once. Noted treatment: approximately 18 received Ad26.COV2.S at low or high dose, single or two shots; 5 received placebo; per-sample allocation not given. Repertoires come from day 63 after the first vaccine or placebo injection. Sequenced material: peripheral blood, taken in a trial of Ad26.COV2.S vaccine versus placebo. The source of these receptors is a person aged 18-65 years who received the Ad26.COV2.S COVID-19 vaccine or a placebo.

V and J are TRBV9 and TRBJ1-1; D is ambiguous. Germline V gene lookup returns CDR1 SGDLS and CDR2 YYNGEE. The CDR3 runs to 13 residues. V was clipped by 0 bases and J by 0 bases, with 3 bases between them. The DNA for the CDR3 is TGTGCCAGCAGCGTAGCAATGAACACTGAAGCTTTCTTT. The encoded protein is CASSVAMNTEAFF.

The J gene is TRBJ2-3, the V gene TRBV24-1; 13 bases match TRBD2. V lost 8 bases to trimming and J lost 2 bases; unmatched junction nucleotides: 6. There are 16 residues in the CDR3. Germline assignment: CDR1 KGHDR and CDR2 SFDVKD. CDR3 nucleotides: TGTGCCACCAAACTAGCGGGGGGGTTCGTCACAGATACGCAGTATTTT. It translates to CATKLAGGFVTDTQYF.

CDR3 sequence reads: CASSQTGTQPQHF. The CDR3 DNA sequence: TGTGCCAGCAGCCAGACCGGGACTCAGCCCCAGCATTTT. The chain uses TRBV3-1 (or the pseudogene TRBV3-2) and TRBJ1-5; D may be TRBD1 (5 bases). V lost 3 bases to trimming and J lost 6 bases, with 9 bases between them. Looked up from germline, CDR1 is LGHDT and CDR2 is YNNKEL (reference sequence). The CDR3 spans 13 residues.

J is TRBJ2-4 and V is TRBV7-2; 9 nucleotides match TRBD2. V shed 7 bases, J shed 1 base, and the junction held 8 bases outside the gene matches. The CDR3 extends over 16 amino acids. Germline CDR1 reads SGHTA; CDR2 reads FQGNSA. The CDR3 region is CASNFAGGRAKNIQYF. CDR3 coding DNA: TGTGCCAGCAACTTTGCGGGGGGGCGCGCCAAAAACATTCAGTACTTC.

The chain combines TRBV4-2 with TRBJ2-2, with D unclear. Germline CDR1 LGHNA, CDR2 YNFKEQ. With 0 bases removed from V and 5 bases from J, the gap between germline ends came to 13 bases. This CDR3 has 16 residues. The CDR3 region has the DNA TGTGCCAGCAGCCAAGATTGGCGCATTGGAACCGGGGAGCTGTTTTTT. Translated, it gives CASSQDWRIGTGELFF.

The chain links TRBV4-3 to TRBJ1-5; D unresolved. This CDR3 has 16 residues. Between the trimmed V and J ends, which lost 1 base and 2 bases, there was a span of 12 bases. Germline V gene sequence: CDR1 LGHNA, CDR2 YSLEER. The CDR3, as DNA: TGCGCCAGCAGCCAAGTCGCGGGATTCGGCAATCAGCCCCAGCATTTT. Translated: CASSQVAGFGNQPQHF.

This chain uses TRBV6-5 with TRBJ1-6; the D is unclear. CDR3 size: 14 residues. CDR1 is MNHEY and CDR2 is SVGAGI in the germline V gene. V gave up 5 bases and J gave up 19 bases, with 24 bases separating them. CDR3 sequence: CASSSSYNSPLLHF. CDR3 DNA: TGTGCCAGCAGTAGCTCCTATAATTCACCCCTCCTTCACTTT.

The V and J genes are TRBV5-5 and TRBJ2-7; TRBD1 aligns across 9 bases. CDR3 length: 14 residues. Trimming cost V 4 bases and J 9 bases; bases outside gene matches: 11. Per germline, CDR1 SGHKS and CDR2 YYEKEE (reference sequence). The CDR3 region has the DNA TGTGCCAGCAGCCCGCCGGGACAGGGCCACTCGCAGTACTTC. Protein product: CASSPPGQGHSQYF.

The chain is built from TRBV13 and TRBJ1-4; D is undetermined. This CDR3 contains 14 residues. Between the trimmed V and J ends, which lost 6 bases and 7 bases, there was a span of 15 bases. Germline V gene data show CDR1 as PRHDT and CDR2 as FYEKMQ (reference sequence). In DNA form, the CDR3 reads TGTGCCAGCAGTCTCCGGCGCCTCGGTGAAAAACTGTTTTTT. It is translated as CASSLRRLGEKLFF.

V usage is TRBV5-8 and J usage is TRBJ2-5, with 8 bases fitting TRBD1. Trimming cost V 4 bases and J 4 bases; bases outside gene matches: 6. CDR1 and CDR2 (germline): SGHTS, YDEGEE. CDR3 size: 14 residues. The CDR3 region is CASSRTGSIETQYF. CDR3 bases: TGTGCCAGCAGCCGGACAGGGTCTATAGAGACCCAGTACTTC.

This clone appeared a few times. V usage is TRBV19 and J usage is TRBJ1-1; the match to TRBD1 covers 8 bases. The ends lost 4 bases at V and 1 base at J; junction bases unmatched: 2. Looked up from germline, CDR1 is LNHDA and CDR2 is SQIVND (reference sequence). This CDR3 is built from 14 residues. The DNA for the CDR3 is TGTGCCAGTAGTACGGACAGGGAGAACACTGAAGCTTTCTTT. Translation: CASSTDRENTEAFF.

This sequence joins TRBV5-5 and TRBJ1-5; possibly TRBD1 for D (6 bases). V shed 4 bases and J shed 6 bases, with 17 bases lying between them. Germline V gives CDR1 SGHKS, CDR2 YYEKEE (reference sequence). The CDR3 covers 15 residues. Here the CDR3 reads CASSNPRGASQPQHF. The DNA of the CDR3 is TGTGCCAGCAGCAACCCCAGGGGAGCAAGTCAGCCCCAGCATTTT.

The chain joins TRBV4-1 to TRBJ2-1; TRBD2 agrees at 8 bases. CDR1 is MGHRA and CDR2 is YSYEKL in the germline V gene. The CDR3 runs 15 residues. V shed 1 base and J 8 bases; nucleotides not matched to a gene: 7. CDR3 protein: CASSQGSSGLDEQFF. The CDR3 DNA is TGCGCCAGCAGCCAAGGGTCTAGCGGGCTCGATGAGCAGTTCTTC.

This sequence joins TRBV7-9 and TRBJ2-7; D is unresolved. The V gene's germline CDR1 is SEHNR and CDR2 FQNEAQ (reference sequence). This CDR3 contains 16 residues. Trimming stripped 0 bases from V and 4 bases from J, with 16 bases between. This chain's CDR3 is CASSLADRDPTYEQYF. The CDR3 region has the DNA TGTGCCAGCAGCTTAGCGGACCGAGATCCCACTTACGAGCAGTACTTC.

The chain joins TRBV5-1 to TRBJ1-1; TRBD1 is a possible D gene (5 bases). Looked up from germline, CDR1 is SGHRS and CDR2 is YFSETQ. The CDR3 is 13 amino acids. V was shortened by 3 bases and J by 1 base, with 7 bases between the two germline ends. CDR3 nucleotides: TGCGCCAGCAGCTCGACAGCGAACACTGAAGCTTTCTTT. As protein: CASSSTANTEAFF.

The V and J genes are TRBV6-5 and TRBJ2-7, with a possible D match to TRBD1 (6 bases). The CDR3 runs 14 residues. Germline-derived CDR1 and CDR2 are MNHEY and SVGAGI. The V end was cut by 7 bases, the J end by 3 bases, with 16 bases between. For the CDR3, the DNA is TGTGCCAGCACCTACTCGAGGGGGAGCTACGAGCAGTACTTC. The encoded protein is CASTYSRGSYEQYF.

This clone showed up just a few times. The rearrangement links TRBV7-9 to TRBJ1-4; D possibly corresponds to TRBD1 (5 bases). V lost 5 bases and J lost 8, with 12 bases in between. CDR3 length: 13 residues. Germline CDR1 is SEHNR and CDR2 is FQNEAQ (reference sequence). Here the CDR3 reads CASSDRSGEKLFF. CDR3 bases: TGTGCCAGCAGCGACCGATCAGGGGAAAAACTGTTTTTT.

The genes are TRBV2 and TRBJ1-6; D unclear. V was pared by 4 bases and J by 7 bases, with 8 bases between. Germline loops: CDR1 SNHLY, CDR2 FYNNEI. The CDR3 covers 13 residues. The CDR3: CASSGDPNSPLHF. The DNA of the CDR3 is TGTGCCAGCAGTGGTGACCCGAATTCACCCCTCCACTTT.

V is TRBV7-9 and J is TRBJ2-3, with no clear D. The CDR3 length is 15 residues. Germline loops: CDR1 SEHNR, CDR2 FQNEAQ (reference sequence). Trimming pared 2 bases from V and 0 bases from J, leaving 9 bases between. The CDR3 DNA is TGTGCCAGCAGCTTAAGGATAGGGAGCACAGATACGCAGTATTTT. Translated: CASSLRIGSTDTQYF.

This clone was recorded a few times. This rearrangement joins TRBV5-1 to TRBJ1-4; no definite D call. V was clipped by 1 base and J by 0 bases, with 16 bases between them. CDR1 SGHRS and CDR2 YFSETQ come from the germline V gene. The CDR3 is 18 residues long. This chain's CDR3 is CASSLIPIVGATNEKLFF. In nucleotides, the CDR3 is TGCGCCAGCAGCTTGATCCCTATAGTTGGAGCAACTAATGAAAAACTGTTTTTT.

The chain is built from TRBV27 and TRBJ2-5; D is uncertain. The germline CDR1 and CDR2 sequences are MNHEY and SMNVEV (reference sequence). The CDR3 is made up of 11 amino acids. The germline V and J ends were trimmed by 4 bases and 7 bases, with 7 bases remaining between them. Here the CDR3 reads CASSYIGTQYF. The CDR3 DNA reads TGTGCCAGCAGTTACATCGGGACCCAGTACTTC.

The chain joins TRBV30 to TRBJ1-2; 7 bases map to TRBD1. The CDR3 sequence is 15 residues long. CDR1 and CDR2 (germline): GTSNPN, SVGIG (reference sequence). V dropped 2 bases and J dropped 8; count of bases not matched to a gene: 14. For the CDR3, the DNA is TGTGCCTGGAGTCCCTCCGACAGGGCCCCGGGGGGCTACACCTTC. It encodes CAWSPSDRAPGGYTF.

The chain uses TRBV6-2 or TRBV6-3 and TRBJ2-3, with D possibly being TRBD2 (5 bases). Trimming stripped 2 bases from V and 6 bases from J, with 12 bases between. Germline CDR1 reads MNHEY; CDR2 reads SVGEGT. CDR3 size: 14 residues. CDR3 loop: CASSYLSTGDTQYF. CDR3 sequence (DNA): TGTGCCAGCAGTTACCTAAGCACGGGGGATACGCAGTATTTT.

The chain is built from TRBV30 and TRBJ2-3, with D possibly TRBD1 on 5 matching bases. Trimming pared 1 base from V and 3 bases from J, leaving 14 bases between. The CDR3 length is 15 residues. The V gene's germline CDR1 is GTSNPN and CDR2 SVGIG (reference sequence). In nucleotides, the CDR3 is TGTGCCTGGAGTGATAGGGCTAAGGGGACAGATACGCAGTATTTT. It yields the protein CAWSDRAKGTDTQYF.

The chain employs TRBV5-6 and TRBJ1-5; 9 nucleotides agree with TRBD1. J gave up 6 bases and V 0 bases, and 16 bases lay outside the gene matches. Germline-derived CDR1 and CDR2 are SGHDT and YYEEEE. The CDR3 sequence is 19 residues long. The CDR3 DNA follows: TGTGCCAGCAGCTTGGGGATGGGACAGGGAGTTTCTGGAGGTCAGCCCCAGCATTTT. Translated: CASSLGMGQGVSGGQPQHF.

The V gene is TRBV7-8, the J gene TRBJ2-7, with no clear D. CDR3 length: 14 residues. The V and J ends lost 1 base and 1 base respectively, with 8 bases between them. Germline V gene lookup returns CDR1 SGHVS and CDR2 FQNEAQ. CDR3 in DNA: TGTGCCAGCAGCTTAGGCGTCTCGTCCTACGAGCAGTACTTC. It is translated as CASSLGVSSYEQYF.